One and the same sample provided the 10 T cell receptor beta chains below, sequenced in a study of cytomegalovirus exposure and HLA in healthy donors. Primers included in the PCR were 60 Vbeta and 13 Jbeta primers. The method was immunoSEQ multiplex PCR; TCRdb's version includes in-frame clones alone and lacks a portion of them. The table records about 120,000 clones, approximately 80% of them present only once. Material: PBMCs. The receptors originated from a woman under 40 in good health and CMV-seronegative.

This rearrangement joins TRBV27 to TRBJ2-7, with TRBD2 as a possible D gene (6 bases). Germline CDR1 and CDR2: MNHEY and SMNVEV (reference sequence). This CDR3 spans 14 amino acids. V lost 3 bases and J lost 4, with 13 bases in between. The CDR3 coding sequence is TGTGCCAGCAGTTTGGGGACTTCCTCGTACGAGCAGTACTTC. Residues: CASSLGTSSYEQYF.

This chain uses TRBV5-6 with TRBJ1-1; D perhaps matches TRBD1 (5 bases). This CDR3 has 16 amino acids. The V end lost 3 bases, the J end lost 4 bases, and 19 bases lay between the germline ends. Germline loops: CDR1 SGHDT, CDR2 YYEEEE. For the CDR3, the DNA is TGTGCCAGCAGCTCGCCCCGGTCGGGGAGGGGCACTGAAGCTTTCTTT. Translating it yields CASSSPRSGRGTEAFF.

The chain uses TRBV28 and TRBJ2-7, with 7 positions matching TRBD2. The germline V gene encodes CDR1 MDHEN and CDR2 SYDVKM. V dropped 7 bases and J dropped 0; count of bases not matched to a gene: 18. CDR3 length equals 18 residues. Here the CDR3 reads CASKFTGTTNPSSYEQYF. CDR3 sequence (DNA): TGTGCCAGCAAGTTTACCGGGACTACCAACCCGAGCTCCTACGAGCAGTACTTC.

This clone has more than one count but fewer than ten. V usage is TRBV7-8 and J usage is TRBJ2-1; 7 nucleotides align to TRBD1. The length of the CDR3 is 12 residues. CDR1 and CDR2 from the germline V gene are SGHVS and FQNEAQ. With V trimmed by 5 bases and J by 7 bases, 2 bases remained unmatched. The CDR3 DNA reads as TGTGCCAGCAGCAGGGACAGTAATGAGCAGTTCTTC. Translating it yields CASSRDSNEQFF.

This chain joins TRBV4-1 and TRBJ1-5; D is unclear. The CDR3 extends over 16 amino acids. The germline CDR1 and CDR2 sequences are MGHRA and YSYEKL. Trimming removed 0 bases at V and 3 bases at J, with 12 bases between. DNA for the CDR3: TGCGCCAGCAGCCAAGACCCCGATTCCTACAATCAGCCCCAGCATTTT. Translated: CASSQDPDSYNQPQHF.

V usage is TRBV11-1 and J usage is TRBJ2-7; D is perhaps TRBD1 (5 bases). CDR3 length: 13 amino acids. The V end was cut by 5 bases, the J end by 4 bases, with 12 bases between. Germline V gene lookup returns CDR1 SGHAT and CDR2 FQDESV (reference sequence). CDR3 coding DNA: TGTGCCAGCAGCCATCCCGACAGTTACGAGCAGTACTTC. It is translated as CASSHPDSYEQYF.

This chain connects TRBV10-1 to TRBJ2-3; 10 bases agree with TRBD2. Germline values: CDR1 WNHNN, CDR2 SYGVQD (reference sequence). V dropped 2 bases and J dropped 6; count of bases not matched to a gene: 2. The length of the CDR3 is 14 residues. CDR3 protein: CASSESGRADTQYF. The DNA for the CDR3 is TGCGCCAGCAGTGAGAGCGGGAGGGCGGATACGCAGTATTTT.

The CDR3: CALGQGLDEQYF. CDR3 in DNA: TGTGCCTTAGGACAGGGACTCGATGAGCAGTACTTC. The chain links TRBV30 to TRBJ2-7; the match to TRBD1 covers 8 bases. The CDR3 has 12 residues. Germline assignment: CDR1 GTSNPN and CDR2 SVGIG (reference sequence). The junction had 9 bases not matched to a gene; V was cut back by 7 bases and J by 7 bases. Full variable domain (remainder filled in from reference TRBV30 and TRBJ2-7): SQTIHQWPATLVQPVGSPLSLECTVEGTSNPNLYWYRQAAGRGLQLLFYSVGIGQISSEVPQNLSASRPQDRQFILSSKKLLLSDSGFYLCALGQGLDEQYFGPGTRLTVT.

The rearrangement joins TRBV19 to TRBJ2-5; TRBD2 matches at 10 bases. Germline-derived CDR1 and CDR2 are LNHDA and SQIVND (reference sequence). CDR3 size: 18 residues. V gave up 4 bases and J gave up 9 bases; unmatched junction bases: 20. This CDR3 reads CASSNPAPGLARVRSQYF. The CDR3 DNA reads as TGTGCCAGTAGTAACCCCGCGCCGGGACTAGCGCGAGTTAGGTCCCAGTACTTC.

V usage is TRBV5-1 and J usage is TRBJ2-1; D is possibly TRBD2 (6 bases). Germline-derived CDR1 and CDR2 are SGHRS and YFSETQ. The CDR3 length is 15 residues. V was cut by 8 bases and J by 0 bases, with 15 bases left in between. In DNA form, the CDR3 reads TGCGCCAGTGGGGGACTTTCAATCTCCTACAATGAGCAGTTCTTC. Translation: CASGGLSISYNEQFF. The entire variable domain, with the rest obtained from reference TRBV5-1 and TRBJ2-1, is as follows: KAGVTQTPRYLIKTRGQQVTLSCSPISGHRSVSWYQQTPGQGLQFLFEYFSETQRNKGNFPGRFSGRQFSNSRSEMNVSTLELGDSALYLCASGGLSISYNEQFFGPGTRLTVL.